This T cell receptor beta chain emerged from a study of post-analysis software for immune sequencing data. Whole-study findings and limits: Compared with controls, patients had more of 4 to 6 TRBV segments, including TRBV5-6, TRBV5-1 and TRBV20-1.

Germline V gene lookup returns CDR1 KGHDR and CDR2 SFDVKD. The CDR3 runs to 13 residues. The V end was cut by 3 bases, the J end by 5 bases, with 9 bases between. On this clonotype: Antigen unknown.

Tagging with unique molecular identifiers was a feature of the TCR beta cDNA libraries. TCRdb itself ran the PCR reads through MiXCR, one entry per CDR3 protein. The profile shows about 540,000 distinct CDR3 sequences, approximately 31% of them singletons. V and J are TRBV24-1 and TRBJ1-2; D might be TRBD1 (5 bases). This clonotype originated in a girl aged 2 to 17 with multiple sclerosis. Sequencing input: blood. Here the CDR3 reads CATSDPQGYGYTF. The CDR3 region has the DNA TGTGCCACCAGTGATCCCCAGGGATATGGCTACACCTTC.